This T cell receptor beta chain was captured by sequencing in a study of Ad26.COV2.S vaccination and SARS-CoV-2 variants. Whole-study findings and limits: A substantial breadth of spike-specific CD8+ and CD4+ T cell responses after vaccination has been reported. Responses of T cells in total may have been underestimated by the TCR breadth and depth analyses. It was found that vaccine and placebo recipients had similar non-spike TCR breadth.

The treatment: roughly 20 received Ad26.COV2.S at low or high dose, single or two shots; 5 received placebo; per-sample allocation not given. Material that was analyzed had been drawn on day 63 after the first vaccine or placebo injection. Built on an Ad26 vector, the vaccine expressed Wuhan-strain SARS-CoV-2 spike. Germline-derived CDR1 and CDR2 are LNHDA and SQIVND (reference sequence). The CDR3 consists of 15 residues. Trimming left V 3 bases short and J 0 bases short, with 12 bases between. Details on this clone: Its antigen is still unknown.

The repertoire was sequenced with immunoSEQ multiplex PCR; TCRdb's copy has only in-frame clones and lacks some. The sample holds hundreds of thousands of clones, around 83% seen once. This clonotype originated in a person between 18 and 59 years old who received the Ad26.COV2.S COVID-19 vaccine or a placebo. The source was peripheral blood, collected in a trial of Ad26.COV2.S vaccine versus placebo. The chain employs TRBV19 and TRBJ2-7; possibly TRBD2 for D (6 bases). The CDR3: CASSIKRASSYEQYF. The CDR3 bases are TGTGCCAGTAGTATTAAGCGGGCAAGCTCCTACGAGCAGTACTTC.